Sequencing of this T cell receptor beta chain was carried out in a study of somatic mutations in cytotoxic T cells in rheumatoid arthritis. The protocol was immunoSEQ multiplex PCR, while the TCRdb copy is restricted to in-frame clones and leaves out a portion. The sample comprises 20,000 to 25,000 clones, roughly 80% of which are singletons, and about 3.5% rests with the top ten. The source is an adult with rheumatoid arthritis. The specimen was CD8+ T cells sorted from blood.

This chain's CDR3 is CASSLKPNYGYTF. As DNA, the CDR3 is TGTGCCAGCAGCTTGAAACCAAACTATGGCTACACCTTC. The chain joins TRBV5-4 to TRBJ1-2; D remains ambiguous. The CDR3 runs to 13 residues. CDR1 and CDR2 from the germline V gene are SGHNT and YYREEE (reference sequence). V was cut by 1 base and J by 2 bases, with 6 bases left in between.